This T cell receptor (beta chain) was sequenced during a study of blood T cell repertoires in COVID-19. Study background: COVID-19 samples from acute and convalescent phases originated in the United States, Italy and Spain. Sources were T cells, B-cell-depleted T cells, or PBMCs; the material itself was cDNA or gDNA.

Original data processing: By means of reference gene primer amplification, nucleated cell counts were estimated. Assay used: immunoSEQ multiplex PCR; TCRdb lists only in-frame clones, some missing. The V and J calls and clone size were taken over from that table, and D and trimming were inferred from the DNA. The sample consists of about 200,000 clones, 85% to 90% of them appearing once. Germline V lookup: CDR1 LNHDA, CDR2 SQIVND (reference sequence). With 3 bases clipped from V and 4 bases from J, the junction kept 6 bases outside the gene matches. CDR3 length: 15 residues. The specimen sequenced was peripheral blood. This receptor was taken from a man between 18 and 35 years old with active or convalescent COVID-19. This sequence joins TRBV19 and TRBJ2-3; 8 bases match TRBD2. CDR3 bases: TGTGCCAGTAGTATTGAGCGGGAGCGCTCAGATACGCAGTATTTT. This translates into CASSIERERSDTQYF. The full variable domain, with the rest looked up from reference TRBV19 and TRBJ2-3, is DGGITQSPKYLFRKEGQNVTLSCEQNLNHDAMYWYRQDPGQGLRLIYYSQIVNDFQKGDIAEGYSVSREKKESFPLTVTSAQKNPTAFYLCASSIERERSDTQYFGPGTRLTVL.